This T cell receptor beta chain was identified in a study of blood T cell repertoires in COVID-19. Germline CDR1 and CDR2: SEHNR and FQNEAQ (reference sequence). Between the trimmed V and J ends, which lost 1 base and 3 bases, there was a span of 7 bases. The CDR3 contains 13 residues. Clones were sequenced by immunoSEQ multiplex PCR, and TCRdb holds only the in-frame ones, with some missing. Of fewer than 300,000 clones in the sample, about 80% were seen once. This chain joins TRBV7-9 and TRBJ2-7; no firm D call. This clonotype was obtained from an elderly woman with acute or convalescent COVID-19. The sequencing input was peripheral blood. The CDR3 spells CASSLDADYEQYF. For the CDR3, the DNA is TGTGCCAGCAGCTTAGATGCAGACTACGAGCAGTACTTC. The complete variable domain, with remaining parts taken from reference TRBV7-9 and TRBJ2-7, reads DTGVSQNPRHKITKRGQNVTFRCDPISEHNRLYWYRQTLGQGPEFLTYFQNEAQLEKSRLLSDRFSAERPKGSFSTLEIQRTEQGDSAMYLCASSLDADYEQYFGPGTRLTVT.